Following are 15 T cell receptor beta chains from one sample sequenced in a study of blood T cells in healthy people across ages. For the second PCR, which ran for about 6 to 11 cycles, a sample-barcoded 5' primer and a J-beta primer mix were used. Using its own MiXCR run on the 5' RACE reads, TCRdb lists one record per CDR3 protein. This sample has about 900,000 distinct CDR3 sequences, with approximately 59% found just once. Specimen: blood. The receptors stem from a man aged 25 to 45 in good health.

V usage is TRBV3-1 and J usage is TRBJ2-1, with 9 nucleotides matching TRBD1. Germline-derived CDR1 and CDR2 are LGHDT and YNNKEL (reference sequence). CDR3 length: 17 amino acids. V lost 3 bases, J lost 9 bases, and 15 bases stayed unmatched. In nucleotides, the CDR3 is TGTGCCAGCAGCCAGGTTGGGGGACAGGGATTGAGGGTTGAGCAGTTCTTC. Amino acids: CASSQVGGQGLRVEQFF.

The genes are TRBV5-4 and TRBJ1-2, with 11 bases identical to TRBD1. The V gene's germline CDR1 is SGHNT and CDR2 YYREEE (reference sequence). V was pared by 0 bases and J by 1 base, with 2 bases of the junction left unmatched. This CDR3 is 16 amino acids long. The CDR3 loop is CASSLAGTGGNYGYTF. DNA for the CDR3: TGTGCCAGCAGCTTGGCCGGGACAGGGGGTAACTATGGCTACACCTTC.

A note on this clonotype: With a much larger clone just one base away, this may be a read error. The V call is TRBV25-1, the J call TRBJ1-6; D call uncertain. Trimming removed 4 bases from V and 18 bases from J, with 19 bases in between. The germline V gene encodes CDR1 MGHDK and CDR2 SYGVNS. The CDR3 contains 13 residues. The CDR3 bases are TGTGCCAGCAGTGCTCCCTTTGGGATTTCCCCCCACTTT. It specifies CASSAPFGISPHF.

About this clonotype: Sequence at one end of the junction differs from germline and may be a read error. The chain employs TRBV7-9 and TRBJ2-6, with D perhaps matching TRBD1 (6 bases). CDR3 length: 16 amino acids. Germline CDR1 SEHNR, CDR2 FQNEAQ (reference sequence). CDR3 amino acids: CASSFTGISGANGLTF. DNA for the CDR3: TGTGCCAGCAGCTTCACAGGGATCTCTGGGGCCAACGGCCTGACTTTC. The full variable domain, its missing parts supplied by reference TRBV7-9 and TRBJ2-6, is DTGVSQNPRHKITKRGQNVTFRCDPISEHNRLYWYRQTLGQGPEFLTYFQNEAQLEKSRLLSDRFSAERPKGSFSTLEIQRTEQGDSAMYLCASSFTGISGANGLTFGAGSRLTVL.

V and J are TRBV28 and TRBJ2-1; 12 positions agree with TRBD2. Germline values: CDR1 MDHEN, CDR2 SYDVKM. With V trimmed by 6 bases and J by 3 bases, 3 bases remained unmatched. The CDR3 contains 15 residues. The CDR3 reads CASRRGLAGYNEQFF. CDR3 bases: TGTGCCAGCAGAAGGGGACTAGCGGGCTACAATGAGCAGTTCTTC.

This rearrangement joins TRBV20-1 to TRBJ2-7, with a weak D call TRBD1 (6 bases). Deletions cut 1 base from V and 0 bases from J, with 10 bases between. Germline V lookup: CDR1 DFQATT, CDR2 SNEGSKA (reference sequence). The length of the CDR3 is 14 residues. The chain's CDR3 is CSARVGGNSYEQYF. The DNA of the CDR3 is TGCAGTGCTAGAGTAGGGGGAAACTCCTACGAGCAGTACTTC.

The gene calls are TRBV7-2 and TRBJ1-1, with 8 positions matching TRBD1. The CDR3 loop spans 17 amino acids. Losses at the gene ends were 5 bases for V and 8 bases for J; bases not matched to a gene: 19. Germline lookup yields CDR1 SGHTA and CDR2 FQGNSA. The CDR3 here is CASSGGAGGSIVVEAFF. The CDR3 DNA sequence: TGTGCCAGCAGCGGGGGGGCAGGGGGCTCTATAGTGGTCGAAGCTTTCTTT.

The V call is TRBV5-6, the J call TRBJ2-3, with 7 nucleotides matching TRBD1. The V segment lost 4 bases and the J segment 1 base; nucleotides outside the gene matches: 9. The length of the CDR3 is 16 residues. CDR1 is SGHDT and CDR2 is YYEEEE in the germline V gene. CDR3 DNA: TGTGCCAGCAGCCGAACCGGACAGGTTGGCACAGATACGCAGTATTTT. As protein: CASSRTGQVGTDTQYF.

This clonotype was seen a handful of times. The gene calls are TRBV4-3 and TRBJ1-2; D call uncertain. The CDR3 length is 15 residues. CDR1 is LGHNA and CDR2 is YSLEER in the germline V gene. The V end was cut by 0 bases, the J end by 3 bases, with 11 bases between. The DNA of the CDR3 is TGCGCCAGCAGCCAAGATCTTGTTAGTGACTATGGCTACACCTTC. Protein product: CASSQDLVSDYGYTF.

In this sample, this clonotype turned up a few times. This chain joins TRBV2 and TRBJ2-7, with 8 bases matching TRBD1. This CDR3 has 15 residues. The V segment lost 7 bases and the J segment 0 bases; nucleotides outside the gene matches: 8. Germline CDR1 and CDR2: SNHLY and FYNNEI. CDR3 nucleotide sequence: TGTGCCAGCAAGTCCGGGACAGGTCTCTCCTACGAGCAGTACTTC. Its translation is CASKSGTGLSYEQYF.

The chain employs TRBV20-1 and TRBJ2-1, with D uncertain. Trimming removed 2 bases at V and 8 bases at J, with 10 bases between. From germline, CDR1 is DFQATT and CDR2 SNEGSKA (reference sequence). The CDR3 contains 12 residues. CDR3 in amino acids: CSARSLIYEQFF. As DNA, the CDR3 is TGCAGTGCTAGATCCCTTATCTATGAGCAGTTCTTC.

The chain joins TRBV7-9 to TRBJ2-5; 8 positions match TRBD1. The junction had 5 bases not matched to a gene; V was cut back by 1 base and J by 4 bases. CDR1 and CDR2 (germline): SEHNR, FQNEAQ (reference sequence). The CDR3 runs 15 residues. CDR3 bases: TGTGCCAGCAGCTTAGAACGGACAGGGCGAGAGACCCAGTACTTC. Encoded protein: CASSLERTGRETQYF.

The chain has TRBV27 and TRBJ1-5; D is unresolved. Germline CDR1 reads MNHEY; CDR2 reads SMNVEV (reference sequence). The length of the CDR3 is 15 residues. The V end lost 6 bases, the J end lost 2 bases, and 14 bases lay between the germline ends. The CDR3 bases are TGTGCCAGCAGAACTCTCGGAACGGGCAATCAGCCCCAGCATTTT. This translates into CASRTLGTGNQPQHF.

V and J are TRBV20-1 and TRBJ2-2; D is unresolved. This CDR3 is 13 amino acids long. V lost 4 bases, J lost 0 bases, and 6 bases lay in between. In germline, CDR1 is DFQATT, CDR2 SNEGSKA (reference sequence). CDR3 in DNA: TGCAGTGCTACTACATCGAACACCGGGGAGCTGTTTTTT. Protein: CSATTSNTGELFF.

The genes are TRBV20-1 and TRBJ2-3, with D perhaps matching TRBD1 or TRBD2 (5 bases each). The CDR3 contains 14 residues. The V gene lost 0 bases and the J gene lost 4 bases, with 11 bases spanning the gap. Germline loops: CDR1 DFQATT, CDR2 SNEGSKA (reference sequence). In DNA, the CDR3 is TGCAGTGCTAGAGAACAGGTGGGGGCAGATACGCAGTATTTT. As protein: CSAREQVGADTQYF.